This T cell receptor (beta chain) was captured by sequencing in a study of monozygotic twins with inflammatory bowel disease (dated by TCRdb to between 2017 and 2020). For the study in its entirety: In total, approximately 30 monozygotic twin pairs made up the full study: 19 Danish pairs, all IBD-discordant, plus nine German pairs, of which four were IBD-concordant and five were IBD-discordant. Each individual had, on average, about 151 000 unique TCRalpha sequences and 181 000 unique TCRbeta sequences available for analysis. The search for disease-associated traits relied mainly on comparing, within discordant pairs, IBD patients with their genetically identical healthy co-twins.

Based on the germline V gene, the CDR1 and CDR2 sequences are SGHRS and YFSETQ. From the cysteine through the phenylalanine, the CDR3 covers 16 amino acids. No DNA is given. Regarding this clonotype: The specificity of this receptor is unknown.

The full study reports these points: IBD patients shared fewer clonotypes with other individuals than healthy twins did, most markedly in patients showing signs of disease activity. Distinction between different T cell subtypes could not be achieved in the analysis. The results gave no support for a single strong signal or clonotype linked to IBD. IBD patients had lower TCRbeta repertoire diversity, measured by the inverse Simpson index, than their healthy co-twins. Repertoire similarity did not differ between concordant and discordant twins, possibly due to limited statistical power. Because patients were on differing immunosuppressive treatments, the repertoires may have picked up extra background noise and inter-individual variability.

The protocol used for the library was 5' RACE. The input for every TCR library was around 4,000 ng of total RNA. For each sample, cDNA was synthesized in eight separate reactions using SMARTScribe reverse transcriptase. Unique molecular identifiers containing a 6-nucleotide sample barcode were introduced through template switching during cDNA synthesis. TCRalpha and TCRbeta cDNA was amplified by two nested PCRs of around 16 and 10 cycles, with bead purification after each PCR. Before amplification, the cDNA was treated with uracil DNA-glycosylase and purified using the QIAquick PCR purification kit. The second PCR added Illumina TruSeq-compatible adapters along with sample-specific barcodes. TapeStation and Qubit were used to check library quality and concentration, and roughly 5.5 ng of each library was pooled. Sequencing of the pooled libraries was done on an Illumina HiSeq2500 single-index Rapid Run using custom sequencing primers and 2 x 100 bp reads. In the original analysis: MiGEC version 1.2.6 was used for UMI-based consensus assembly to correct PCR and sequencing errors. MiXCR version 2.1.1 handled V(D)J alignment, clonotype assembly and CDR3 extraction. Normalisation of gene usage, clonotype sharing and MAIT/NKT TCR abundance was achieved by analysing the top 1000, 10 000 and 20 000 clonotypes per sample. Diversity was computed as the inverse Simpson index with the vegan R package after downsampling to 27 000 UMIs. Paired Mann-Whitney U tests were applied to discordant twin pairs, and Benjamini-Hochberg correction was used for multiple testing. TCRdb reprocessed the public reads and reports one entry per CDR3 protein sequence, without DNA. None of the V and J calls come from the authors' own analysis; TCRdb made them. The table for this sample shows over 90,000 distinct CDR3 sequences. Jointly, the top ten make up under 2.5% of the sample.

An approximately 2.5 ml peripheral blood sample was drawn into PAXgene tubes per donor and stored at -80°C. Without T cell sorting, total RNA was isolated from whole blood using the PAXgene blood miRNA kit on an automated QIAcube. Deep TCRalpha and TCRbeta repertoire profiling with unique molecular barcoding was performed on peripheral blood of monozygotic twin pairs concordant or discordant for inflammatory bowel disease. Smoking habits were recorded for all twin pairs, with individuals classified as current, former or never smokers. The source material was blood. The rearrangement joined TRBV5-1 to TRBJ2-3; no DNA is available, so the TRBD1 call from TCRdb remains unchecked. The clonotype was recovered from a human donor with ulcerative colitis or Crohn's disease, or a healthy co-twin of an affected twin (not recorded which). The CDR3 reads CASSPGARGSIETQYF.